This T cell receptor beta chain derives from a study of cytomegalovirus exposure and HLA in healthy donors. General observations from the study: Excluded were some V segments that proved indistinguishable, including TRBV6-2 and TRBV6-3. Accurate HLA-A and HLA-B prediction from TCR beta sequences was reported for most subjects. Researchers reported from a later analysis that most CMV-associated TCR beta chains appeared HLA-restricted. A list of roughly 160 TCR beta chains associated with cytomegalovirus was given.

In the PCR, 60 Vbeta and 13 Jbeta primers were used. Sequencing was performed with immunoSEQ multiplex PCR; in TCRdb, only in-frame clones are kept and a portion is missing. Of around 52,000 clones in the sample, around 83% were seen once. From germline, CDR1 is SSHAT and CDR2 FNYEAQ (reference sequence). There are 13 residues in the CDR3. This clone was observed once. As yet, its antigen is unknown. Sequence at one end of the junction differs from germline and may be a read error. Sequenced sample: PBMCs. This chain uses TRBV7-7 with TRBJ2-5, with D maybe TRBD2 (5 bases). The clonotype originates from a man in his forties in good health and CMV-seronegative. The CDR3 region has the DNA TGTGCTAGCAGCCCGGACTACCAAGAGACCCAGTACTTC. This encodes CASSPDYQETQYF.